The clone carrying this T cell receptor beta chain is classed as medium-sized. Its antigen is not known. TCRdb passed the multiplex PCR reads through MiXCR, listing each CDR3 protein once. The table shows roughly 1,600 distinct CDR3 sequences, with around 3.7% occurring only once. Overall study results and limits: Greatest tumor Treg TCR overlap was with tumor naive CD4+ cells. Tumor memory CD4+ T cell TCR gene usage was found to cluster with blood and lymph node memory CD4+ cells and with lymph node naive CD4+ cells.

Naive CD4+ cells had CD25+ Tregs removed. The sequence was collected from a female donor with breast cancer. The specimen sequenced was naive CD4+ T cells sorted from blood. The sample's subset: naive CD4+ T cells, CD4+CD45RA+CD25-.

CDR3 sequence (DNA): TGTGCCAGCAGTTTGACAGGGAACTATGGCTACACCTTC. It is translated as CASSLTGNYGYTF. This chain links TRBV12-3 or TRBV12-4 with TRBJ1-2, with 7 bases identical to TRBD1. V lost 3 bases to trimming and J lost 2 bases; unmatched junction nucleotides: 0. CDR3 size: 13 residues.